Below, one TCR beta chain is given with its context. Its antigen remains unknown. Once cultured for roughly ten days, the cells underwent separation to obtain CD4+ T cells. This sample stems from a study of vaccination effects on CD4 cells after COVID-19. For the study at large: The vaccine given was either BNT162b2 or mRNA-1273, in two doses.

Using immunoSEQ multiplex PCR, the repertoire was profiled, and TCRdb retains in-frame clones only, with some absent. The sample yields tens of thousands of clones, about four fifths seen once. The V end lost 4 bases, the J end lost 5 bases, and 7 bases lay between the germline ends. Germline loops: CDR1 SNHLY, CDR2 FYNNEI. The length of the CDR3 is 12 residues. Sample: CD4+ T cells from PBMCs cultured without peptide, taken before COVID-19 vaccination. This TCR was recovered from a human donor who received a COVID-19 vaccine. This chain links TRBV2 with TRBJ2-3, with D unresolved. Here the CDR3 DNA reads TGTGCCAGCAGTGGAGAACTAGATACGCAGTATTTT. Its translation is CASSGELDTQYF.